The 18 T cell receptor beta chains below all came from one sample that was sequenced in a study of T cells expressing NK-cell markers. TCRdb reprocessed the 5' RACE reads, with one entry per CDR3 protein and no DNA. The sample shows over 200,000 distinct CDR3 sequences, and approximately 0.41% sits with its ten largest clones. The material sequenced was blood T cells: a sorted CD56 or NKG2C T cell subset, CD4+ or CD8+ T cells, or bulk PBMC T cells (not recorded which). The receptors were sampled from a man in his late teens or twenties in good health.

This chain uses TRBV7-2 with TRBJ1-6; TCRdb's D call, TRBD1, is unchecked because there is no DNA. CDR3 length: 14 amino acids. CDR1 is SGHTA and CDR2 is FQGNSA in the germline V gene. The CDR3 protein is CASSSRQGNSPLHF.

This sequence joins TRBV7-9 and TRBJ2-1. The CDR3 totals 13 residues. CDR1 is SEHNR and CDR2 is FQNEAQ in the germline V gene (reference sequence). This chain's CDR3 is CASSLDAYNEQFF.

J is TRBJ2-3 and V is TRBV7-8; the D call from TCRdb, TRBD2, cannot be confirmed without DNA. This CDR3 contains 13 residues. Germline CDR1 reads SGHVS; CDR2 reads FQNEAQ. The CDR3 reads CASSLTTGTTEYF.

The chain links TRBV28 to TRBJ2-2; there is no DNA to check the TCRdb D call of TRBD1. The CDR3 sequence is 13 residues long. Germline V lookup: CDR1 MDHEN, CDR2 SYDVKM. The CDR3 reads CAGGGANTGELFF.

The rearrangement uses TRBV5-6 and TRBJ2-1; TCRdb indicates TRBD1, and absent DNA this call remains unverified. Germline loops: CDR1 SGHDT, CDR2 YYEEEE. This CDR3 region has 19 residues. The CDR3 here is CASSPHRTGTHSSYNEQFF.

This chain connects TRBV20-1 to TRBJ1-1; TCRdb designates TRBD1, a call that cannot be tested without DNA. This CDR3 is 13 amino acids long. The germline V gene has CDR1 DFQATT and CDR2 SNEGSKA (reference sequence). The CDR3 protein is CSARDMRGREAFF.

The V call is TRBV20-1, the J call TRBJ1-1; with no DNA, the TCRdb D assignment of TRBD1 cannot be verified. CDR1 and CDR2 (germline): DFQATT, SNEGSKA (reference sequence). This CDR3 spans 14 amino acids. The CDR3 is CSASGTGKNTEAFF.

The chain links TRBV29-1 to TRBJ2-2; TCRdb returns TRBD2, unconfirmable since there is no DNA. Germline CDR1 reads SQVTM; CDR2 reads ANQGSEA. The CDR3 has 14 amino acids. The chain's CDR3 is CSIEAGVSTGELFF.

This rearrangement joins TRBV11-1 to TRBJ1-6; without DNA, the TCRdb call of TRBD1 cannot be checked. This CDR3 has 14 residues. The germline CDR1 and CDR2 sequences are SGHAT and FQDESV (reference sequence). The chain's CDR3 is CASSFGPGNSPLHF. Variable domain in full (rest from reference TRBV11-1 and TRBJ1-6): EAEVAQSPRYKITEKSQAVAFWCDPISGHATLYWYRQILGQGPELLVQFQDESVVDDSQLPKDRFSAERLKGVDSTLKIQPAELGDSAMYLCASSFGPGNSPLHFGNGTRLTVT.

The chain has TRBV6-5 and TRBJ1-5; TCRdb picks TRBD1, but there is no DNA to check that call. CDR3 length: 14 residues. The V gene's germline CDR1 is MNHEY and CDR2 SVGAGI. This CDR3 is CASSSGHLNQPQHF.

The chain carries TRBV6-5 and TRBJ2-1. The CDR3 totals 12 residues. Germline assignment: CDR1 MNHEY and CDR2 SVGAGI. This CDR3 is CASSYSGREQFF.

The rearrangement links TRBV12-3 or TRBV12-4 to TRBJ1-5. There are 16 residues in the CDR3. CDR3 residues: CASSPSLREPRKAQHF.

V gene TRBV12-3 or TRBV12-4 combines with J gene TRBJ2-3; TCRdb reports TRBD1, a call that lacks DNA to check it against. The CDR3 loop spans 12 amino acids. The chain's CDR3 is CASSAYRTRQYF.

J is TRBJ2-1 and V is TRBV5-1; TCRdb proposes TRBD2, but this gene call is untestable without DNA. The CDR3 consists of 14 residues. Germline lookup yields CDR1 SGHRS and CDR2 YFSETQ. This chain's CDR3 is CASSREGQAAEQFF.

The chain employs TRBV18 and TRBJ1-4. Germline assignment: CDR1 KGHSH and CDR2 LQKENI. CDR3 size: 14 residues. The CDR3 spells CASSTGEGNEKLFF.

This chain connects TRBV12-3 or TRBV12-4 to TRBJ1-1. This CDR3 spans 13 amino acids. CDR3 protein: CASADMRNTEAFF.

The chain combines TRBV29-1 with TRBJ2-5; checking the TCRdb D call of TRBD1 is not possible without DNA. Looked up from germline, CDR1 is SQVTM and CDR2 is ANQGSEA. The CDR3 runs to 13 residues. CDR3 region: CSVGGAQGETQYF.

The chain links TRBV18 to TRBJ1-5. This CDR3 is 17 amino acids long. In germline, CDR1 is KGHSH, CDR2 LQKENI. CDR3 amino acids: CASSPTGGTASNQPQHF. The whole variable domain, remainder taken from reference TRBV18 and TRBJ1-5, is NAGVMQNPRHLVRRRGQEARLRCSPMKGHSHVYWYRQLPEEGLKFMVYLQKENIIDESGMPKERFSAEFPKEGPSILRIQQVVRGDSAAYFCASSPTGGTASNQPQHFGDGTRLSIL.